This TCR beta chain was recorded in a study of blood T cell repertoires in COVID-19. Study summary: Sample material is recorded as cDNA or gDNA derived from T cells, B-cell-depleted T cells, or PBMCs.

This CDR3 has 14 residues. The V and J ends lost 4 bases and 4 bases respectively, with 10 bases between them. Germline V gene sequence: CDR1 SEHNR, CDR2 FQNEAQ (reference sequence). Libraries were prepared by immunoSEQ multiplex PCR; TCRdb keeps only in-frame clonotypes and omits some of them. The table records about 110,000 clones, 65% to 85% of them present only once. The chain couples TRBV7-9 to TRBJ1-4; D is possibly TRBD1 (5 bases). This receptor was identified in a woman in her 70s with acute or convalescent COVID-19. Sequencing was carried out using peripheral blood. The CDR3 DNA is TGTGCCAGCAGCTCGAGACAGCTTAATGAAAAACTGTTTTTT. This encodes CASSSRQLNEKLFF.